The 30 T cell receptor beta chains below come from one sample, sequenced in a study of vaccination effects on CD4 cells after COVID-19. These receptors' targets are unknown. Researchers isolated CD4+ T cells once 9 to 11 days of culture had elapsed. Only in-frame clones appear in the TCRdb table, and some are missing; sequencing was by immunoSEQ multiplex PCR. The sample carries about 48,000 clones, about 67% recorded once. The sequencing here drew on CD4+ T cells from PBMCs cultured without peptide, taken before COVID-19 vaccination. Every receptor here comes from a human donor who received a COVID-19 vaccine.

The gene calls are TRBV28 and TRBJ2-2, with D possibly TRBD1 on 5 matching bases. Trimming stripped 7 bases from V and 3 bases from J, with 12 bases between. In germline, CDR1 is MDHEN, CDR2 SYDVKM. This CDR3 has 14 residues. CDR3 DNA: TGTGCCAGCAAAATCATAGGGGACACCGGGGAGCTGTTTTTT. This encodes CASKIIGDTGELFF.

The sample holds one count of this clone. V gene TRBV5-1 combines with J gene TRBJ2-3, with 7 bases that match TRBD1. J was trimmed by 4 bases and V by 4 bases; bases with no gene match: 6. There are 14 residues in the CDR3. Germline V lookup: CDR1 SGHRS, CDR2 YFSETQ. DNA for the CDR3: TGCGCCAGCAGCCCTGACAGGGTCCCAGATACGCAGTATTTT. Its protein is CASSPDRVPDTQYF.

CDR3 nucleotide sequence: TGTGCCAGCCGTAGAGGCGGGAGGCCGAACACCGGGGAGCTGTTTTTT. This translates into CASRRGGRPNTGELFF. The chain joins TRBV9 to TRBJ2-2; 8 bases line up with TRBD2. The CDR3 totals 16 residues. V lost 7 bases to trimming and J lost 0 bases; unmatched junction nucleotides: 8. CDR1 is SGDLS and CDR2 is YYNGEE in the germline V gene.

The chain has TRBV9 and TRBJ2-2; perhaps TRBD1 as D (6 bases). This CDR3 region has 16 residues. Germline CDR1 reads SGDLS; CDR2 reads YYNGEE. Trimming left V 3 bases short and J 5 bases short, with 17 bases between. This CDR3 is CASSAGALKATGELFF. The CDR3 bases are TGTGCCAGCAGCGCAGGGGCCTTGAAAGCGACCGGGGAGCTGTTTTTT.

This clone was recorded only once. V usage is TRBV29-1 and J usage is TRBJ2-3; 8 bases line up with TRBD1. The CDR3 loop spans 15 amino acids. With 7 bases clipped from V and 0 bases from J, the junction kept 9 bases outside the gene matches. Germline-derived CDR1 and CDR2 are SQVTM and ANQGSEA. The CDR3 DNA follows: TGCAGCGCTACGACCGGACAGGGCAGCACAGATACGCAGTATTTT. This translates into CSATTGQGSTDTQYF.

In this sample, this clone turned up once. The J gene is TRBJ1-1, the V gene TRBV7-8, with D perhaps matching TRBD1 (5 bases). Trimming pared 7 bases from V and 0 bases from J, leaving 15 bases between. Germline V gene lookup returns CDR1 SGHVS and CDR2 FQNEAQ. The CDR3 loop spans 15 amino acids. The CDR3 loop reads CASTPPVGLNTEAFF. In nucleotides, the CDR3 is TGTGCCAGCACCCCCCCTGTGGGGCTGAACACTGAAGCTTTCTTT.

The chain is built from TRBV7-2 and TRBJ2-5, with D maybe TRBD1 (5 bases). This CDR3 comprises 14 residues. The germline V gene encodes CDR1 SGHTA and CDR2 FQGNSA. V lost 5 bases and J lost 1, with 11 bases in between. In DNA form, the CDR3 reads TGTGCCAGCAGCCCGGCAGGGCTCCAAGAGACCCAGTACTTC. Translated, it gives CASSPAGLQETQYF. The full variable domain, rest sourced from reference TRBV7-2 and TRBJ2-5, is GAGVSQSPSNKVTEKGKDVELRCDPISGHTALYWYRQSLGQGLEFLIYFQGNSAPDKSGLPSDRFSAERTGGSVSTLTIQRTQQEDSAVYLCASSPAGLQETQYFGPGTRLLVL.

This clone was seen once. This chain joins TRBV30 and TRBJ1-1; a possible D gene is TRBD1 (5 bases). The CDR3 is 13 amino acids. Germline CDR1 is GTSNPN and CDR2 is SVGIG (reference sequence). The V end was cut by 3 bases, the J end by 4 bases, with 12 bases between. The CDR3 loop is CAWSASGTTEAFF. CDR3 nucleotides: TGTGCCTGGAGCGCCTCAGGGACCACTGAAGCTTTCTTT.

The gene calls are TRBV5-1 and TRBJ1-1; D is unresolved. This CDR3 has 13 residues. V shed 1 base and J shed 3 bases, with 7 bases lying between them. The V gene's germline CDR1 is SGHRS and CDR2 YFSETQ. CDR3 protein: CASSLLGHTEAFF. The CDR3 region has the DNA TGCGCCAGCAGCTTGCTCGGGCACACTGAAGCTTTCTTT.

The CDR3 coding sequence is TGTGCCAGCAGTGAATCTAGCGGAGGAGGAAATACGCAGTATTTT. This encodes CASSESSGGGNTQYF. The chain is built from TRBV6-4 and TRBJ2-3; 7 bases fit TRBD2. V was clipped by 3 bases and J by 7 bases; unmatched bases: 10. The CDR3 consists of 15 residues. From germline, CDR1 is MRHNA and CDR2 SNTAGT.

This rearrangement joins TRBV18 to TRBJ1-1; D is uncertain. Germline-derived CDR1 and CDR2 are KGHSH and LQKENI. V was cut by 6 bases and J by 2 bases, with 13 bases left in between. This CDR3 is built from 14 residues. CDR3 sequence (DNA): TGTGCCAGCTCTCGCAAATCGGAAAACACTGAAGCTTTCTTT. Its protein is CASSRKSENTEAFF.

J is TRBJ2-1 and V is TRBV19; D is uncertain. Germline V gene lookup returns CDR1 LNHDA and CDR2 SQIVND (reference sequence). This CDR3 region has 13 residues. Between the trimmed V and J ends, which lost 8 bases and 5 bases, there was a span of 13 bases. The CDR3 reads CASAGRVNNEQFF. In DNA form, the CDR3 reads TGTGCCAGTGCCGGACGGGTCAACAATGAGCAGTTCTTC.

This clone was seen a handful of times. The rearrangement joins TRBV24-1 to TRBJ1-3; D possibly corresponds to TRBD1 (5 bases). Germline V CDR1 and CDR2: KGHDR, SFDVKD. Trimming took 3 bases from V and 0 from J, leaving 11 bases between them. The CDR3 runs to 16 residues. CDR3 in amino acids: CATSDRDVSSGNTIYF. The CDR3 coding sequence is TGTGCCACCAGTGATCGGGACGTATCCTCTGGAAACACCATATATTTT.

The chain is built from TRBV5-4 and TRBJ1-1; 8 bases line up with TRBD1. V was pared by 4 bases and J by 1 base, with 3 bases of the junction left unmatched. Germline CDR1 SGHNT, CDR2 YYREEE (reference sequence). The CDR3 runs to 14 residues. CDR3 region: CASSPGQGNTEAFF. The CDR3 nucleotides are TGTGCCAGCAGCCCCGGACAGGGGAACACTGAAGCTTTCTTT.

V is TRBV29-1 and J is TRBJ1-2; D might be TRBD1 (5 bases). V shed 6 bases and J shed 4 bases, with 15 bases lying between them. Germline CDR1 reads SQVTM; CDR2 reads ANQGSEA. This CDR3 contains 13 residues. The CDR3 nucleotides are TGCAGCGTCGTCCCACAGGAGGGCTATGGCTACACCTTC. As protein: CSVVPQEGYGYTF.

The J gene is TRBJ2-1, the V gene TRBV2, with D hard to call. The CDR3 has 12 residues. The V gene lost 7 bases and the J gene lost 9 bases, with 13 bases spanning the gap. In germline, CDR1 is SNHLY, CDR2 FYNNEI. The CDR3 DNA sequence: TGTGCCAGCAACTCCCTTCTGGGTGAGCAGTTCTTC. Translated, it gives CASNSLLGEQFF.

V is TRBV6-5 and J is TRBJ1-5; D is undetermined. V was clipped by 6 bases and J by 3 bases, with 12 bases between them. The germline V gene has CDR1 MNHEY and CDR2 SVGAGI. This CDR3 region has 14 residues. The CDR3 loop reads CASRQRRNNQPQHF. The DNA of the CDR3 is TGTGCCAGCAGACAACGGAGAAACAATCAGCCCCAGCATTTT.

V and J are TRBV7-2 and TRBJ1-3; possible D gene TRBD1, 6 bases. The length of the CDR3 is 13 residues. Germline V CDR1 and CDR2: SGHTA, FQGNSA. The ends were cut back, 10 bases at V and 7 bases at J, with 17 bases in the middle. The CDR3 nucleotides read TGTGCCACTGCGGTCCAGGGGACGAACACCATATATTTT. Its protein is CATAVQGTNTIYF.

The rearrangement joins TRBV11-2 to TRBJ2-7; D not resolved. The CDR3 spans 14 residues. CDR1 and CDR2 from the germline V gene are SGHAT and FQNNGV. The V and J ends lost 5 bases and 3 bases respectively, with 14 bases between them. In nucleotides, the CDR3 is TGTGCCAGCAGCCCCTTGTCAGCCTACTACGAGCAGTACTTC. Protein product: CASSPLSAYYEQYF.

J is TRBJ1-6 and V is TRBV5-5; 8 bases match TRBD1. Germline V gene data show CDR1 as SGHKS and CDR2 as YYEKEE (reference sequence). The V gene end was trimmed by 0 bases and the J gene end by 9 bases; junction bases not matched to a gene: 8. The CDR3 sequence is 16 residues long. CDR3 amino acids: CASSLELGQGLSPLHF. CDR3 coding DNA: TGTGCCAGCAGCTTGGAGTTAGGACAGGGACTTTCACCCCTCCACTTT. The whole variable domain, remainder taken from reference TRBV5-5 and TRBJ1-6, is DAGVTQSPTHLIKTRGQQVTLRCSPISGHKSVSWYQQVLGQGPQFIFQYYEKEERGRGNFPDRFSARQFPNYSSELNVNALLLGDSALYLCASSLELGQGLSPLHFGNGTRLTVT.

The chain has TRBV11-2 and TRBJ1-1; D is possibly TRBD1 (6 bases). CDR1 and CDR2 from the germline V gene are SGHAT and FQNNGV. This CDR3 contains 19 residues. The V gene lost 1 base and the J gene lost 5 bases, with 26 bases spanning the gap. The CDR3 DNA reads TGTGCCAGCAGCTTAGCGGGGCGGGGCAGGGGAATCGGAAGGACTGAAGCTTTCTTT. Translation gives CASSLAGRGRGIGRTEAFF.

The chain recombines TRBV18 with TRBJ1-1, with D perhaps TRBD1 (5 bases). CDR1 KGHSH and CDR2 LQKENI come from the germline V gene. This CDR3 region has 14 residues. V was cut by 2 bases and J by 4 bases, with 11 bases left in between. The CDR3 sequence is CASSPTRGTTEAFF. The CDR3 coding sequence is TGTGCCAGCTCACCAACGCGGGGGACCACTGAAGCTTTCTTT.

This clone occurred once. The rearrangement links TRBV27 to TRBJ2-1; TRBD2 agrees at 9 bases. The CDR3 totals 15 residues. The V gene end was trimmed by 5 bases and the J gene end by 4 bases; junction bases not matched to a gene: 6. From germline, CDR1 is MNHEY and CDR2 SMNVEV (reference sequence). CDR3 nucleotide sequence: TGTGCCAGCAGTCGGGAGGGACTAGCTTACAATGAGCAGTTCTTC. Its protein is CASSREGLAYNEQFF.

The chain has TRBV5-1 and TRBJ2-3; D could derive from TRBD1 or TRBD2 (5 bases each). V gave up 2 bases and J gave up 1 base, with 14 bases separating them. The V gene's germline CDR1 is SGHRS and CDR2 YFSETQ. The length of the CDR3 is 16 residues. In nucleotides, the CDR3 is TGCGCCAGCAGCTTCGGGGCAGGCGGTCGCACAGATACGCAGTATTTT. Its protein is CASSFGAGGRTDTQYF.

The genes are TRBV6-5 and TRBJ1-1; possible D gene TRBD1, 6 bases. The CDR3 runs 14 residues. The germline V gene has CDR1 MNHEY and CDR2 SVGAGI. The V end lost 7 bases, the J end lost 0 bases, and 12 bases lay between the germline ends. The CDR3 loop reads CASTATGVNTEAFF. The CDR3 coding sequence is TGTGCCAGCACTGCGACAGGAGTGAACACTGAAGCTTTCTTT.

This clone is deemed medium-sized (0.01 to 0.1%). The chain carries TRBV7-9 and TRBJ1-1, with a weak D call TRBD1 (5 bases). Germline V gene data show CDR1 as SEHNR and CDR2 as FQNEAQ (reference sequence). There are 12 residues in the CDR3. V lost 4 bases and J 2 bases, leaving 5 bases between the germline ends. CDR3 sequence reads: CASSWDNTEAFF. The DNA of the CDR3 is TGTGCCAGCAGCTGGGACAACACTGAAGCTTTCTTT.

The CDR3, as DNA: TGTGCCAGCAGCTCCCACAGGGGGCGAGGAGACAACTATGGCTACACCTTC. It codes for CASSSHRGRGDNYGYTF. The gene calls are TRBV7-9 and TRBJ1-2, with 9 positions matching TRBD1. Trimming cost V 4 bases and J 2 bases; bases outside gene matches: 11. Germline V gives CDR1 SEHNR, CDR2 FQNEAQ (reference sequence). The CDR3 is 17 amino acids.

This clone was seen just once. The rearrangement links TRBV30 to TRBJ2-1; 7 bases fit TRBD1. Trimming at V came to 1 base and at J to 4 bases, leaving 7 bases not matched to a gene. The CDR3 is made up of 15 amino acids. Germline V lookup: CDR1 GTSNPN, CDR2 SVGIG (reference sequence). Here the CDR3 DNA reads TGTGCCTGGAGTGAGGGGGCCCAATCATACAATGAGCAGTTCTTC. Amino acids: CAWSEGAQSYNEQFF.

The chain links TRBV7-9 to TRBJ1-4; unclear D gene. CDR3 length: 14 amino acids. Trimming removed 0 bases at V and 7 bases at J, with 9 bases between. CDR1 and CDR2 (germline): SEHNR, FQNEAQ (reference sequence). The CDR3 is CASSLASRFEKLFF. CDR3 DNA sequence: TGTGCCAGCAGCTTAGCTTCACGGTTTGAAAAACTGTTTTTT.

The J gene is TRBJ1-6, the V gene TRBV7-9; unclear D gene. The CDR3 length is 17 residues. The germline gives CDR1 SEHNR, CDR2 FQNEAQ (reference sequence). The V gene lost 5 bases and the J gene lost 6 bases, with 20 bases spanning the gap. CDR3 loop: CASSNRPKLGGNSPLHF. CDR3 nucleotides: TGTGCCAGCAGCAATCGTCCCAAGCTCGGTGGTAATTCACCCCTCCACTTT.